Below are 3 T cell receptor beta chains sequenced from a single sample in a study of T cells in localized non-small cell lung cancer. TCRdb's table, derived via immunoSEQ multiplex PCR, lists solely in-frame clones and lacks some. The sample yields approximately 88,000 clones, about nine tenths seen once. Sequenced here: PBMCs, sampled before any cancer treatment. These TCRs come from a woman aged 35 to 75 with stage II squamous cell lung carcinoma.

The genes are TRBV15 and TRBJ1-2; possibly TRBD1 for D (5 bases). This CDR3 is built from 13 residues. Trimming removed 0 bases from V and 8 bases from J, with 10 bases in between. The germline V gene encodes CDR1 LNHNV and CDR2 YYDKDF (reference sequence). In DNA form, the CDR3 reads TGTGCCACCAGCAGAGAGCAGGGAGGCGGCTACACCTTC. Translation gives CATSREQGGGYTF.

The chain employs TRBV30 and TRBJ1-1; a possible D gene is TRBD1 (5 bases). The germline CDR1 and CDR2 sequences are GTSNPN and SVGIG (reference sequence). This CDR3 has 12 residues. Trimming removed 4 bases from V and 7 bases from J, with 13 bases in between. The CDR3: CAWKSGPGEAFF. DNA for the CDR3: TGTGCCTGGAAATCGGGGCCGGGTGAAGCTTTCTTT.

V usage is TRBV5-1 and J usage is TRBJ1-1; 10 nucleotides match TRBD1. Trimming cost V 7 bases and J 2 bases; bases outside gene matches: 5. The CDR3 is made up of 14 amino acids. Germline values: CDR1 SGHRS, CDR2 YFSETQ. The CDR3 protein is CASRRDRGNTEAFF. The CDR3 bases are TGCGCCAGCCGCCGGGACAGGGGTAACACTGAAGCTTTCTTT. The full variable domain, rest sourced from reference TRBV5-1 and TRBJ1-1, is KAGVTQTPRYLIKTRGQQVTLSCSPISGHRSVSWYQQTPGQGLQFLFEYFSETQRNKGNFPGRFSGRQFSNSRSEMNVSTLELGDSALYLCASRRDRGNTEAFFGQGTRLTVV.